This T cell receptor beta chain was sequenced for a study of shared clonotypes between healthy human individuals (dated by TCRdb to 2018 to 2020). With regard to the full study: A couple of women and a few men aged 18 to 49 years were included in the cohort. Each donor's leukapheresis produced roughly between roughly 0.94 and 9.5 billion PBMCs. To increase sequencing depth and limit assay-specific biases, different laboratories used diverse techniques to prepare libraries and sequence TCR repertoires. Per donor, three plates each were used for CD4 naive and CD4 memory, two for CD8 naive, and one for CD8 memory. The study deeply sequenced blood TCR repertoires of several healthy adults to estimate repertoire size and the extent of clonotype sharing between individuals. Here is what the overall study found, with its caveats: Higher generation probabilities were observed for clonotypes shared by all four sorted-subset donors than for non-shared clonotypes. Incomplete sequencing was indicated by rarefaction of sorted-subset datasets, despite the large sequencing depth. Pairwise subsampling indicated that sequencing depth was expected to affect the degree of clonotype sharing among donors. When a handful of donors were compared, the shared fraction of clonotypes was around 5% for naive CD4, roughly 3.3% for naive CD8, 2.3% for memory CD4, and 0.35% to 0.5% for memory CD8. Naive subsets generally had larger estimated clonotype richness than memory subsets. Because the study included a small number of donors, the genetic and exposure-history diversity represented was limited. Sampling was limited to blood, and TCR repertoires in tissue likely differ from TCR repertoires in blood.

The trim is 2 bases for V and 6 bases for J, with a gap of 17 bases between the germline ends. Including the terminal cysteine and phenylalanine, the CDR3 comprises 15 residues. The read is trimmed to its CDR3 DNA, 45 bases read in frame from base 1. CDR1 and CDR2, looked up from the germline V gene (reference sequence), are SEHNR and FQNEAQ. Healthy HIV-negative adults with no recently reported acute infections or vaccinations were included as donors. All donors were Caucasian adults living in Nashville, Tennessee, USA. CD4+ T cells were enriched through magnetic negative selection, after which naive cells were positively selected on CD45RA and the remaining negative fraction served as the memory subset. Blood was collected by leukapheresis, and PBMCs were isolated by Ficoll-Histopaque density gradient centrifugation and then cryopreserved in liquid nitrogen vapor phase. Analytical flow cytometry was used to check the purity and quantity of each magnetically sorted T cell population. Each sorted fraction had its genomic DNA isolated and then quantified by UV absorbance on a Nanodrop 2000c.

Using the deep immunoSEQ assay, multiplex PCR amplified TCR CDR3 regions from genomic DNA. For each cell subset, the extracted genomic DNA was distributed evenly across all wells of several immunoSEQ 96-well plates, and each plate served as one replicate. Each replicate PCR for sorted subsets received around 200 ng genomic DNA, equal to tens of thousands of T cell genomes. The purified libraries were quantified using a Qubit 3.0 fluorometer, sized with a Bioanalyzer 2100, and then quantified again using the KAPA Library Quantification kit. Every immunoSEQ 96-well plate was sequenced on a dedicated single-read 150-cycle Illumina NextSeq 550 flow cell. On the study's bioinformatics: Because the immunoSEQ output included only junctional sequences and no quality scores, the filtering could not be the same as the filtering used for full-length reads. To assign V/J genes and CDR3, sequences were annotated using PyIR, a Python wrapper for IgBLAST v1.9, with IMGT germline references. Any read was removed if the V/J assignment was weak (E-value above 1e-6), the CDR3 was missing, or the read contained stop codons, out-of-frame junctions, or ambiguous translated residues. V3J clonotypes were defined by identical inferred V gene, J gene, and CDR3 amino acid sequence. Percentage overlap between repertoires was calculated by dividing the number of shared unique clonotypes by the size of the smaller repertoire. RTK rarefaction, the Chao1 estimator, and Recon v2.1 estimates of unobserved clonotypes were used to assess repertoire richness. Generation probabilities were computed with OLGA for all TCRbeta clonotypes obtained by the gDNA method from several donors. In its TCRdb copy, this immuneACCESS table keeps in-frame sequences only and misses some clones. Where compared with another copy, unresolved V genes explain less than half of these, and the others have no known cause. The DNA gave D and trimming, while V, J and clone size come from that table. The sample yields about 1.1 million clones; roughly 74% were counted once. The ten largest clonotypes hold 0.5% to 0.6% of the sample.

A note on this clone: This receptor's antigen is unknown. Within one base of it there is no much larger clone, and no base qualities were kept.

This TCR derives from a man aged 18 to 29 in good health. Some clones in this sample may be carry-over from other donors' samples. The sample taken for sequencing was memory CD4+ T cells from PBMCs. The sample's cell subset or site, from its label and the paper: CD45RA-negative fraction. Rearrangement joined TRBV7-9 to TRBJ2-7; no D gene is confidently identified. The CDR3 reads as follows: CASSLLRSPLSEQYF. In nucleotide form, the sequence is TGTGCCAGCAGCTTACTACGGTCCCCACTCTCCGAGCAGTACTTC.